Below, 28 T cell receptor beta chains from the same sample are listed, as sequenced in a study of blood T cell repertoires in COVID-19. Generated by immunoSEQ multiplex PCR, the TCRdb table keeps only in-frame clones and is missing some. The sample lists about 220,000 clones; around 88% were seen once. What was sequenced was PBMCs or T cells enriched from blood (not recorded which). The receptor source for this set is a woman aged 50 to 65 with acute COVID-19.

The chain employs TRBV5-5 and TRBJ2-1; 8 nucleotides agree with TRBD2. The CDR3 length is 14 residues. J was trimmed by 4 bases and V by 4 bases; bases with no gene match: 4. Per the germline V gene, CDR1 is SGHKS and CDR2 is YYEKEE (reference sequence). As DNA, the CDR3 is TGTGCCAGCAGCCTGGGACTAGGGTACAATGAGCAGTTCTTC. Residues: CASSLGLGYNEQFF.

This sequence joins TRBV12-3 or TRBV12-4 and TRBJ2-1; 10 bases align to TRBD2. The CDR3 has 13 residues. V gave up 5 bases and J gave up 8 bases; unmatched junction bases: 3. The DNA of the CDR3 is TGTGCCAGCAGTAGCGGGAGGGTAGATGAGCAGTTCTTC. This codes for CASSSGRVDEQFF.

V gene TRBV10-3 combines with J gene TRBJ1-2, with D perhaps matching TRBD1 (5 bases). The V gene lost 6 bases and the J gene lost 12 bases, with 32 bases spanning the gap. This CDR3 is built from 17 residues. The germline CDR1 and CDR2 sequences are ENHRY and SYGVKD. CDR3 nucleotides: TGTGCCATCAGCATTGTAAACCGGGACTACAAACTAAGCACTAACACCTTC. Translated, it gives CAISIVNRDYKLSTNTF.

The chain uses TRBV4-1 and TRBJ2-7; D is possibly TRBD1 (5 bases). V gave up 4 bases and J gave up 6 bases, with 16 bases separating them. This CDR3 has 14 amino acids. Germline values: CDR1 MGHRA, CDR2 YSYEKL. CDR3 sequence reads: CASSRDFQGIEQYF. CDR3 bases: TGCGCCAGCAGCCGCGACTTTCAGGGTATCGAGCAGTACTTC.

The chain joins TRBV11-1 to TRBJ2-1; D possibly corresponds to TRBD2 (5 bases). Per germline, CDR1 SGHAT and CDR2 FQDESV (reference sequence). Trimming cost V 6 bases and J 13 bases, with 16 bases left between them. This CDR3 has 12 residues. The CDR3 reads CASSLHRDTQFF. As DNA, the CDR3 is TGTGCCAGCAGTTTACATCGGGATACCCAGTTCTTC.

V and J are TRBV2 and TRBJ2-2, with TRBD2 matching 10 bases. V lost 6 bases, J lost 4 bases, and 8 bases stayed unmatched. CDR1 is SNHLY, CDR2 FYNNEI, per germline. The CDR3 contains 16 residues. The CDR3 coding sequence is TGTGCCAGCAGAGTTCTAGCGGGAGCGGGCACCGGGGAGCTGTTTTTT. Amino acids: CASRVLAGAGTGELFF.

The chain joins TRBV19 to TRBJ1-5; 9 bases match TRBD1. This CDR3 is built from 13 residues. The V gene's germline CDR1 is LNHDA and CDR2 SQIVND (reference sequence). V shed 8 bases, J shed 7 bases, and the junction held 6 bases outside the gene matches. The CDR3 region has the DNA TGTGCCAGTTCCGGGACAGGGAACCAGCCCCAGCATTTT. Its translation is CASSGTGNQPQHF.

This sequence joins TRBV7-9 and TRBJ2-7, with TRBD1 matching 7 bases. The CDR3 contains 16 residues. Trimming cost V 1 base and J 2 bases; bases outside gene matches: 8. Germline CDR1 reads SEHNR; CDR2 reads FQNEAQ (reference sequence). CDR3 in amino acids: CASSLVTRGSPYEQYF. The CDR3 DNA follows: TGTGCCAGCAGCTTAGTTACCAGGGGGTCCCCCTACGAGCAGTACTTC.

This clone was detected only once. CDR3 amino acids: CASSFQGANNEQFF. The DNA of the CDR3 is TGTGCCAGCAGTTTTCAGGGGGCCAACAATGAGCAGTTCTTC. This sequence joins TRBV27 and TRBJ2-1, with 8 bases aligning to TRBD1. After removal of 3 bases from V and 5 bases from J, the junction contained 3 bases not matched to a gene. This CDR3 has 14 amino acids. The germline CDR1 and CDR2 sequences are MNHEY and SMNVEV (reference sequence).

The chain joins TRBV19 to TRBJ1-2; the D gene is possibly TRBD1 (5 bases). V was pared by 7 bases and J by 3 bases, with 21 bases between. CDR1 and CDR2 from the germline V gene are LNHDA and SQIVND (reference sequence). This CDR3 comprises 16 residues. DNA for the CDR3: TGTGCCAGTACCGCCTGGGGGGGTCTAAAGGACTATGGCTACACCTTC. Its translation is CASTAWGGLKDYGYTF.

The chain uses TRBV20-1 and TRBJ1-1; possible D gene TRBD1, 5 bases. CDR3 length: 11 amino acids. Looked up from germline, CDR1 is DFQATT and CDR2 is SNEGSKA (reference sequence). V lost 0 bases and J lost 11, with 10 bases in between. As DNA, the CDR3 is TGCAGTGCTAGAGATCAGGGCAGGGCTTTCTTT. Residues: CSARDQGRAFF.

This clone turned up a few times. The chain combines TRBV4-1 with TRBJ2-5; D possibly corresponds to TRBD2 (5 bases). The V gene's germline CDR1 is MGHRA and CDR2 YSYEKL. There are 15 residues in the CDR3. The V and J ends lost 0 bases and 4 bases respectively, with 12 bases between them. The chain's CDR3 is CASSQDARVGETQYF. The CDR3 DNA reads TGCGCCAGCAGCCAAGATGCGAGGGTCGGAGAGACCCAGTACTTC.

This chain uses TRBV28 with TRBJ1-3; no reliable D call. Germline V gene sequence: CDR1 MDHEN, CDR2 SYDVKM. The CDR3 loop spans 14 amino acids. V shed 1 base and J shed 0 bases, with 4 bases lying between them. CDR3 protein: CASSLYSSGNTIYF. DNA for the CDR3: TGTGCCAGCAGTTTATACAGCTCTGGAAACACCATATATTTT.

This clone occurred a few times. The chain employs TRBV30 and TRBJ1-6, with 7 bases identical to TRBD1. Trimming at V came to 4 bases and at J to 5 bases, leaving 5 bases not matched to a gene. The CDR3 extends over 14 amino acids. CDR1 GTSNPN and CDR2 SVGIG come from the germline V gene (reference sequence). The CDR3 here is CAWTRDSNNSPLHF. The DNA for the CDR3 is TGTGCCTGGACCCGGGACAGTAATAATTCACCCCTCCACTTT. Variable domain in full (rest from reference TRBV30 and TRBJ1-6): SQTIHQWPATLVQPVGSPLSLECTVEGTSNPNLYWYRQAAGRGLQLLFYSVGIGQISSEVPQNLSASRPQDRQFILSSKKLLLSDSGFYLCAWTRDSNNSPLHFGNGTRLTVT.

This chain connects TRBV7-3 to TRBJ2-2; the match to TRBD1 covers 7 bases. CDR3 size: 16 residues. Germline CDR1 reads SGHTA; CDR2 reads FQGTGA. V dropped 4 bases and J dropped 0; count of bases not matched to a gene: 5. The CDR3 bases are TGTGCCAGCAGCTCCCAAGGGACAGCGAACACCGGGGAGCTGTTTTTT. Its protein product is CASSSQGTANTGELFF.

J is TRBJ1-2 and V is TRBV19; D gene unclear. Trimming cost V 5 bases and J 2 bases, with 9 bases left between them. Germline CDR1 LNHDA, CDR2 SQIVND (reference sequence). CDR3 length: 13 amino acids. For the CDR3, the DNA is TGTGCCAGTAGTCTTGGCGGGAACTATGGCTACACCTTC. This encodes CASSLGGNYGYTF.

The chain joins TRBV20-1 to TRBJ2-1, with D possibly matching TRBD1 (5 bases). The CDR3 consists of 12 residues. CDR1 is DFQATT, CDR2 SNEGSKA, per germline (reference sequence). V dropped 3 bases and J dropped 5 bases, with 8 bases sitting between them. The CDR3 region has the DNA TGCAGTGCTAGTGCAGGGCACAATGAGCAGTTCTTC. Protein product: CSASAGHNEQFF.

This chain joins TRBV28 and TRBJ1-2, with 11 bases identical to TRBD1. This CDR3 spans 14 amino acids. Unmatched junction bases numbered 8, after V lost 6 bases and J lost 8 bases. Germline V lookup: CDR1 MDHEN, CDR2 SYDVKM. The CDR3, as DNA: TGTGCCAGCAGAACTTCCGGGACAGGGGGAGGCTACACCTTC. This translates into CASRTSGTGGGYTF.

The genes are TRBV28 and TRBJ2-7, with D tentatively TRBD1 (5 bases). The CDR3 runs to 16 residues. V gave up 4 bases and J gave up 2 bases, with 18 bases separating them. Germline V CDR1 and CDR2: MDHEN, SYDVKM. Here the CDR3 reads CASSSPHYRYTYEQYF. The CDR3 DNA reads TGTGCCAGCAGTTCACCTCATTACAGGTACACCTACGAGCAGTACTTC.

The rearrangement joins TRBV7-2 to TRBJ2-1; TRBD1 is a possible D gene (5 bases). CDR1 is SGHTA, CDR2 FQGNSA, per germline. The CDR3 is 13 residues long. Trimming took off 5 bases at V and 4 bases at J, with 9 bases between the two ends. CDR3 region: CASSRTTYNEQFF. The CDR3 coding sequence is TGTGCCAGCAGCCGGACAACTTACAATGAGCAGTTCTTC.

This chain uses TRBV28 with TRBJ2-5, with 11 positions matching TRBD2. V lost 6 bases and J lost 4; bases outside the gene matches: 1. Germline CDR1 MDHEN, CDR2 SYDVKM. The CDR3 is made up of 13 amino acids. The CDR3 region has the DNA TGTGCCAGCAGGCTAGCGGGAGGAGAGACCCAGTACTTC. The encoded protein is CASRLAGGETQYF.

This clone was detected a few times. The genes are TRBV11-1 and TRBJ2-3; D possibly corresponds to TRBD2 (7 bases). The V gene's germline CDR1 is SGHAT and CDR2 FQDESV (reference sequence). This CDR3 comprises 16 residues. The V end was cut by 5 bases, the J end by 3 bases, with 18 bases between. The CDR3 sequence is CASSKRGAGVTDTQYF. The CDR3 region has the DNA TGTGCCAGCAGCAAAAGGGGGGCGGGAGTTACAGATACGCAGTATTTT.

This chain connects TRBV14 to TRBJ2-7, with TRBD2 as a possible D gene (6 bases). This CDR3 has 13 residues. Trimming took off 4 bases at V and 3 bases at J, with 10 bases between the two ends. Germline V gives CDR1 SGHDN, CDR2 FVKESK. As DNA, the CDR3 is TGTGCCAGCAGCCTATCCGGGGGCTACGAGCAGTACTTC. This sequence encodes CASSLSGGYEQYF. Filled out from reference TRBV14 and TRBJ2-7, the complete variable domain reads EAGVTQFPSHSVIEKGQTVTLRCDPISGHDNLYWYRRVMGKEIKFLLHFVKESKQDESGMPNNRFLAERTGGTYSTLKVQPAELEDSGVYFCASSLSGGYEQYFGPGTRLTVT.

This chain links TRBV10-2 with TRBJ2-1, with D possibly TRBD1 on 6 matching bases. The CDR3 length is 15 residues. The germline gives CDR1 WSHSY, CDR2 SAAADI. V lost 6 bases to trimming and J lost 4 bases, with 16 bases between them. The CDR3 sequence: CASSEPGVLYNEQFF. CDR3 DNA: TGCGCCAGCAGCGAGCCAGGGGTTTTATACAATGAGCAGTTCTTC.

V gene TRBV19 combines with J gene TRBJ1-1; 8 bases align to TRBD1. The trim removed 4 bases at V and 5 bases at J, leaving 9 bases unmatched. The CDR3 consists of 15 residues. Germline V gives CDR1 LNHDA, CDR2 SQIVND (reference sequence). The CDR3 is CASSTTDRVGTEAFF. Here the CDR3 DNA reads TGTGCCAGTAGTACAACGGACAGGGTTGGAACTGAAGCTTTCTTT.

The CDR3 DNA reads TGTGCCAGCAGCGTCCACGCCGGGACAGGCACGAATGAGCAGTTCTTC. This sequence encodes CASSVHAGTGTNEQFF. The chain uses TRBV9 and TRBJ2-1; 8 bases are shared with TRBD1. CDR3 length: 16 amino acids. V lost 2 bases to trimming and J lost 7 bases; unmatched junction nucleotides: 11. Germline CDR1 reads SGDLS; CDR2 reads YYNGEE.

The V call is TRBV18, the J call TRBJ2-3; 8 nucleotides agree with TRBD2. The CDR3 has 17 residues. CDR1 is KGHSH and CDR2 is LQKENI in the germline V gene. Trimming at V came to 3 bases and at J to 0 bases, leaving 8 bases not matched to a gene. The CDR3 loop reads CASSPYGGLGSTDTQYF. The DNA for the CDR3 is TGTGCCAGCTCACCCTATGGGGGACTAGGTAGCACAGATACGCAGTATTTT.

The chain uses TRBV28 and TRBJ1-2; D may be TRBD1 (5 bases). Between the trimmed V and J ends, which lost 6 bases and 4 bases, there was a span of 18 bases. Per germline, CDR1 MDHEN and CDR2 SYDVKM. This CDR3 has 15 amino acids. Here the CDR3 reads CASSKHLSGIYGYTF. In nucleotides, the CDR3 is TGTGCCAGCAGCAAACACCTTTCAGGGATCTATGGCTACACCTTC.